These 22 T cell receptor beta chains originate from one sample sequenced in a study of T cell responses to AZD1222 COVID-19 vaccine. Repertoires were generated with immunoSEQ multiplex PCR, while TCRdb's copy carries only in-frame clones and drops some. The top ten clones hold over 6.5% of a sample with fewer than 120,000 clones, roughly 90% of them seen once. This specimen consisted of peripheral blood, obtained on day 0 of AZD1222 vaccination. These receptors came from an adult in good health.

CDR3 amino acids: CASSDLGLAGGTNNEQFF. The CDR3 nucleotides read TGTGCCAGCAGTGACTTGGGACTAGCGGGGGGCACTAACAATGAGCAGTTCTTC. The gene calls are TRBV6-4 and TRBJ2-1; 15 bases match TRBD2. The ends lost 1 base at V and 5 bases at J; junction bases unmatched: 6. The CDR3 totals 18 residues. The V gene's germline CDR1 is MRHNA and CDR2 SNTAGT.

V is TRBV7-9 and J is TRBJ1-2; D ambiguous. CDR3 length: 13 residues. V was shortened by 5 bases and J by 8 bases, with 15 bases between the two germline ends. Per germline, CDR1 SEHNR and CDR2 FQNEAQ (reference sequence). The CDR3 here is CASSPRNLGGYTF. The CDR3 nucleotides read TGTGCCAGCAGCCCCAGGAATCTCGGGGGCTACACCTTC. Using reference TRBV7-9 and TRBJ1-2 for the parts outside the CDR3, the full variable domain is DTGVSQNPRHKITKRGQNVTFRCDPISEHNRLYWYRQTLGQGPEFLTYFQNEAQLEKSRLLSDRFSAERPKGSFSTLEIQRTEQGDSAMYLCASSPRNLGGYTFGSGTRLTVV.

The rearrangement joins TRBV18 to TRBJ2-7, with D possibly being TRBD1 (5 bases). Germline loops: CDR1 KGHSH, CDR2 LQKENI. The CDR3 covers 14 residues. Trimming removed 2 bases at V and 3 bases at J, with 11 bases between. The CDR3 spells CASSPVGQNYEQYF. Here the CDR3 DNA reads TGTGCCAGCTCACCAGTCGGACAAAACTACGAGCAGTACTTC. The entire variable domain, with the rest obtained from reference TRBV18 and TRBJ2-7, is as follows: NAGVMQNPRHLVRRRGQEARLRCSPMKGHSHVYWYRQLPEEGLKFMVYLQKENIIDESGMPKERFSAEFPKEGPSILRIQQVVRGDSAAYFCASSPVGQNYEQYFGPGTRLTVT.

The chain is built from TRBV28 and TRBJ1-4; D possibly corresponds to TRBD1 (6 bases). The germline V gene encodes CDR1 MDHEN and CDR2 SYDVKM. V gave up 6 bases and J gave up 0 bases, with 14 bases separating them. The CDR3 length is 16 residues. CDR3 protein: CASSSGTLATNEKLFF. CDR3 nucleotide sequence: TGTGCCAGCAGCTCCGGGACACTTGCAACTAATGAAAAACTGTTTTTT.

Regarding this clone: Other DNA sequences in the same sample also yield this CDR3. This sequence joins TRBV29-1 and TRBJ2-7; 10 bases map to TRBD1. V trimming: 1 base; J trimming: 4 bases; junction bases outside the gene matches: 4. The CDR3 runs to 14 residues. Germline CDR1 and CDR2: SQVTM and ANQGSEA. The CDR3 DNA is TGCAGCGTTGAAGTAGGGGACAGGGGTTACGAGCAGTACTTC. Translating gives CSVEVGDRGYEQYF.

The chain combines TRBV10-3 with TRBJ2-7, with TRBD1 identical over 7 bases. Trimming cost V 3 bases and J 3 bases; bases outside gene matches: 2. Germline assignment: CDR1 ENHRY and CDR2 SYGVKD. This CDR3 has 13 residues. This CDR3 is CAISERDSYEQYF. The DNA of the CDR3 is TGTGCCATCAGTGAACGGGACAGCTACGAGCAGTACTTC.

This clone was seen a single time. The V gene is TRBV2, the J gene TRBJ1-2; D is undetermined. The ends were cut back, 2 bases at V and 1 base at J, with 11 bases in the middle. The germline CDR1 and CDR2 sequences are SNHLY and FYNNEI. This CDR3 is 15 amino acids long. The CDR3 is CASSEQAGVNYGYTF. The CDR3 bases are TGTGCCAGCAGTGAACAGGCCGGGGTTAACTATGGCTACACCTTC.

The genes are TRBV2 and TRBJ2-7; 11 nucleotides match TRBD1. The CDR3 consists of 14 residues. The V segment lost 7 bases and the J segment 0 bases; nucleotides outside the gene matches: 2. Germline V gene data show CDR1 as SNHLY and CDR2 as FYNNEI. CDR3 nucleotides: TGTGCCAGCAATGGACAGGGGGCCTCCTACGAGCAGTACTTC. Its translation: CASNGQGASYEQYF.

The count of this clone is one. The gene calls are TRBV28 and TRBJ1-5; 10 nucleotides match TRBD1. CDR3 length: 13 residues. Germline-derived CDR1 and CDR2 are MDHEN and SYDVKM. Germline trimming cut 6 bases from V and 7 bases from J; bases unmatched to any gene: 3. CDR3 nucleotide sequence: TGTGCCAGCAGGGGGACAGGGGTCCAGCCCCAGCATTTT. Translating gives CASRGTGVQPQHF. Variable domain in full (rest from reference TRBV28 and TRBJ1-5): DVKVTQSSRYLVKRTGEKVFLECVQDMDHENMFWYRQDPGLGLRLIYFSYDVKMKEKGDIPEGYSVSREKKERFSLILESASTNQTSMYLCASRGTGVQPQHFGDGTRLSIL.

The rearrangement links TRBV28 to TRBJ1-1, with D possibly matching TRBD1 (5 bases). V dropped 9 bases and J dropped 3 bases, with 20 bases sitting between them. The CDR3 sequence is 15 residues long. Per the germline V gene, CDR1 is MDHEN and CDR2 is SYDVKM. CDR3 nucleotide sequence: TGTGCCAGTACCCCTCCAGGGTTTATAGACACTGAAGCTTTCTTT. Protein: CASTPPGFIDTEAFF.

V is TRBV28 and J is TRBJ1-6; the D gene is possibly TRBD1 (5 bases). The CDR3 totals 16 residues. Trimming cost V 5 bases and J 6 bases, with 17 bases left between them. Germline-derived CDR1 and CDR2 are MDHEN and SYDVKM. The CDR3 region is CASSPGLTSRNSPLHF. CDR3 sequence (DNA): TGTGCCAGCAGTCCGGGACTCACTTCGCGTAATTCACCCCTCCACTTT.

The chain has TRBV5-4 and TRBJ2-3, with 8 positions matching TRBD2. This CDR3 contains 15 residues. With 5 bases clipped from V and 1 base from J, the junction kept 6 bases outside the gene matches. CDR1 is SGHNT, CDR2 YYREEE, per germline (reference sequence). The CDR3 DNA follows: TGTGCCAGCAGGGGTCGGGGGGGCCGCACAGATACGCAGTATTTT. It translates to CASRGRGGRTDTQYF.

This chain uses TRBV24-1 with TRBJ1-5; 8 nucleotides line up with TRBD1. The CDR3 loop spans 17 amino acids. Unmatched junction bases numbered 7, after V lost 4 bases and J lost 0 bases. Germline assignment: CDR1 KGHDR and CDR2 SFDVKD. The CDR3 loop reads CATSDPRTGLSNQPQHF. The CDR3, as DNA: TGTGCCACCAGTGACCCTAGGACAGGGCTTAGCAATCAGCCCCAGCATTTT.

The V gene is TRBV28, the J gene TRBJ2-2, with a possible D match to TRBD1 (6 bases). V lost 8 bases to trimming and J lost 7 bases, with 14 bases between them. This CDR3 comprises 13 residues. Germline lookup yields CDR1 MDHEN and CDR2 SYDVKM. CDR3 sequence reads: CASGVGALGELFF. CDR3 bases: TGTGCCAGCGGAGTGGGGGCGCTCGGGGAGCTGTTTTTT.

This chain uses TRBV29-1 with TRBJ2-7; TRBD1 might be the D (5 bases). Germline loops: CDR1 SQVTM, CDR2 ANQGSEA. This CDR3 contains 12 residues. DNA of the CDR3: TGCACCGTCCAAGGGGCCTCATACGAGCAGTACTTC. It translates to CTVQGASYEQYF.

This clone was observed a single time. This chain links TRBV19 with TRBJ2-7, with 9 bases that match TRBD1. V shed 6 bases, J shed 3 bases, and the junction held 6 bases outside the gene matches. Germline CDR1 and CDR2: LNHDA and SQIVND (reference sequence). CDR3 length equals 14 residues. DNA for the CDR3: TGTGCCAGTAGCAAACAGGGGGCGGTCTACGAGCAGTACTTC. This codes for CASSKQGAVYEQYF.

The rearrangement uses TRBV3-1 (or the pseudogene TRBV3-2) and TRBJ1-2; D is perhaps TRBD1 (5 bases). Trimming removed 1 base at V and 8 bases at J, with 11 bases between. The CDR3 has 13 amino acids. Germline CDR1 LGHDT, CDR2 YNNKEL (reference sequence). The CDR3 spells CASSQGGSRGYTF. CDR3 sequence (DNA): TGTGCCAGCAGCCAAGGGGGGTCTCGGGGCTACACCTTC.

The chain links TRBV29-1 to TRBJ2-7; D is possibly TRBD1 (5 bases). The V and J ends lost 2 bases and 0 bases respectively, with 5 bases between them. Germline V gives CDR1 SQVTM, CDR2 ANQGSEA. The CDR3 extends over 12 amino acids. The CDR3 bases are TGCAGCGTTGAACAGGGCTCCTACGAGCAGTACTTC. The encoded protein is CSVEQGSYEQYF.

J is TRBJ1-1 and V is TRBV30; D might be TRBD1 (5 bases). Trimming shortened V by 8 bases and J by 7 bases, and 20 bases separated the two germline ends. Germline CDR1 reads GTSNPN; CDR2 reads SVGIG (reference sequence). CDR3 length equals 13 residues. The CDR3 protein is CARRATLRGEAFF. The CDR3 region has the DNA TGTGCCAGACGGGCGACCTTAAGGGGTGAAGCTTTCTTT. The full variable domain, completed using reference TRBV30 and TRBJ1-1, is SQTIHQWPATLVQPVGSPLSLECTVEGTSNPNLYWYRQAAGRGLQLLFYSVGIGQISSEVPQNLSASRPQDRQFILSSKKLLLSDSGFYLCARRATLRGEAFFGQGTRLTVV.

The chain carries TRBV28 and TRBJ2-3, with a weak D call TRBD2 (7 bases). With 8 bases removed from V and 4 bases from J, the gap between germline ends came to 19 bases. This CDR3 region has 15 residues. Germline V CDR1 and CDR2: MDHEN, SYDVKM. CDR3 in amino acids: CASSFGGGLADTQYF. The CDR3 DNA reads as TGTGCCAGCTCCTTTGGGGGGGGGCTTGCAGATACGCAGTATTTT.

This chain connects TRBV6-2 or TRBV6-3 to TRBJ1-5, with a tentative D call TRBD1 (6 bases). The CDR3 has 16 residues. Germline V gene sequence: CDR1 MNHEY, CDR2 SVGEGT. Trimming left V 0 bases short and J 3 bases short, with 12 bases between. As DNA, the CDR3 is TGTGCCAGCAGTTACTCGGGGGGGCTCCTCAATCAGCCCCAGCATTTT. This gives the protein CASSYSGGLLNQPQHF.

The V and J genes are TRBV28 and TRBJ1-5; tentative D call: TRBD1 (6 bases). The CDR3 sequence is 14 residues long. The V end was cut by 3 bases, the J end by 6 bases, with 12 bases between. CDR1 is MDHEN and CDR2 is SYDVKM in the germline V gene. CDR3 nucleotides: TGTGCCAGCAGTTTGGCCAGGGGCGGTCAGCCCCAGCATTTT. Its protein is CASSLARGGQPQHF.